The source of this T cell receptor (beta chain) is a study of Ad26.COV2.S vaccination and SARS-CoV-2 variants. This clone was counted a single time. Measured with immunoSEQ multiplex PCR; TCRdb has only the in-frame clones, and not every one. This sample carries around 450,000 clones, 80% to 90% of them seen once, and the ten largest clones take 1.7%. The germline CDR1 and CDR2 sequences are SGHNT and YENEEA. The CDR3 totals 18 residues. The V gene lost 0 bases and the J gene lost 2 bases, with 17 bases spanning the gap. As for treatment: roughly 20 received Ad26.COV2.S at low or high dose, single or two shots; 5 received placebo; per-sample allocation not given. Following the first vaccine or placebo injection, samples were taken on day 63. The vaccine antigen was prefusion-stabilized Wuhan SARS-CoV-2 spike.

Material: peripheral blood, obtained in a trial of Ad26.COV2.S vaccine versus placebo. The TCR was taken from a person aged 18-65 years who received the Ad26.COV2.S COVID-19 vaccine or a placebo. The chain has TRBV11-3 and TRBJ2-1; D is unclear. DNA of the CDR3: TGTGCCAGCAGCTTAGAGGGATCCACAGCAGGTCCCTACAATGAGCAGTTCTTC. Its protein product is CASSLEGSTAGPYNEQFF.